This TCR beta chain was captured by sequencing in a study of T cell responses to AZD1222 COVID-19 vaccine. For the study at large: Second-dose schedules of about 4 or about 12 weeks were combined.

As to this clone: Its antigen remains unidentified.

Whole-study results and caveats: Baseline seropositives among AZD1222 recipients totaled only five to seven.

Germline V gene sequence: CDR1 GTSNPN, CDR2 SVGIG (reference sequence). The V gene lost 4 bases and the J gene lost 9 bases, with 13 bases spanning the gap. The CDR3 covers 12 residues. The method was immunoSEQ multiplex PCR; TCRdb's version includes in-frame clones alone and lacks a portion of them. The sample has 95,000 to 110,000 clones; around 90% are singletons. The receptor was derived from an adult in good health. The chain uses TRBV30 and TRBJ1-5, with a tentative D call TRBD1 (5 bases). The source material was peripheral blood, sampled on day 0 of AZD1222 vaccination. CDR3 bases: TGTGCCTGGAACCTTCCCGGGGGGCCCCAGCATTTT. Residues: CAWNLPGGPQHF.